The 28 T cell receptor beta chains reported below all come from one sample, sequenced in a study of control samples from healthy donors and cancer patients. Sequencing was performed with immunoSEQ multiplex PCR; in TCRdb, only in-frame clones are kept and a portion is missing. In the table there are tens of thousands of clones, 94% of which are singletons. Sample: blood. Receptors originate from a woman under 40 in good health.

The rearrangement links TRBV27 to TRBJ2-3; D possibly corresponds to TRBD2 (5 bases). V was shortened by 2 bases and J by 5 bases, with 8 bases between the two germline ends. This CDR3 has 13 amino acids. Germline V lookup: CDR1 MNHEY, CDR2 SMNVEV (reference sequence). The CDR3 nucleotides are TGTGCCAGCAGTTTAAGGAGCGGAGATACGCAGTATTTT. Translating gives CASSLRSGDTQYF.

This rearrangement joins TRBV9 to TRBJ2-3, with D maybe TRBD1 (6 bases). The CDR3 is made up of 16 amino acids. Trimming left V 4 bases short and J 2 bases short, with 17 bases between. Germline V gives CDR1 SGDLS, CDR2 YYNGEE. The CDR3 DNA sequence: TGTGCCAGCAGCACCGATCCTGGACAGCCCACAGATACGCAGTATTTT. Its translation: CASSTDPGQPTDTQYF. Filled out from reference TRBV9 and TRBJ2-3, the complete variable domain reads DSGVTQTPKHLITATGQRVTLRCSPRSGDLSVYWYQQSLDQGLQFLIQYYNGEERAKGNILERFSAQQFPDLHSELNLSSLELGDSALYFCASSTDPGQPTDTQYFGPGTRLTVL.

In this sample, this clone turned up once. The CDR3 region has the DNA TGTGCCAGTAGTATAGGCAGGGCATATGACGGCTACACCTTC. As protein: CASSIGRAYDGYTF. This chain links TRBV19 with TRBJ1-2; D is possibly TRBD1 (5 bases). CDR3 length: 14 amino acids. Germline V gene lookup returns CDR1 LNHDA and CDR2 SQIVND (reference sequence). Trimming left V 1 base short and J 8 bases short, with 14 bases between.

The rearrangement joins TRBV5-1 to TRBJ2-4; 10 nucleotides line up with TRBD1. Germline assignment: CDR1 SGHRS and CDR2 YFSETQ. The CDR3 spans 16 residues. V lost 2 bases to trimming and J lost 7 bases; unmatched junction nucleotides: 9. As DNA, the CDR3 is TGCGCCAGCAGCTTTTATAGTGGGACAGGGGTGAACATTCAGTACTTC. Protein: CASSFYSGTGVNIQYF. Full variable domain (remainder filled in from reference TRBV5-1 and TRBJ2-4): KAGVTQTPRYLIKTRGQQVTLSCSPISGHRSVSWYQQTPGQGLQFLFEYFSETQRNKGNFPGRFSGRQFSNSRSEMNVSTLELGDSALYLCASSFYSGTGVNIQYFGAGTRLSVL.

The rearrangement joins TRBV19 to TRBJ1-6, with 8 nucleotides matching TRBD1. The germline V gene has CDR1 LNHDA and CDR2 SQIVND (reference sequence). The CDR3 sequence is 15 residues long. Germline trimming cut 5 bases from V and 6 bases from J; bases unmatched to any gene: 6. In nucleotides, the CDR3 is TGTGCCAGTAGTGAGGACAGGGCCAGTAATTCACCCCTCCACTTT. Its translation is CASSEDRASNSPLHF.

This clone was observed a single time. V usage is TRBV20-1 and J usage is TRBJ1-5, with a weak D call TRBD1 (6 bases). The CDR3 extends over 14 amino acids. From germline, CDR1 is DFQATT and CDR2 SNEGSKA (reference sequence). Trimming took off 3 bases at V and 5 bases at J, with 14 bases between the two ends. CDR3 DNA: TGCAGTGCTAGTATGGTGGCAGGGGATCAGCCCCAGCATTTT. Translated, it gives CSASMVAGDQPQHF.

This CDR3 reads CASSPPSGVSGSVADTQYF. In nucleotides, the CDR3 is TGTGCCAGCAGCCCACCGTCAGGGGTATCGGGTAGCGTGGCAGATACGCAGTATTTT. The genes are TRBV9 and TRBJ2-3, with D maybe TRBD1 (6 bases). Germline CDR1 is SGDLS and CDR2 is YYNGEE. The CDR3 sequence is 19 residues long. V gave up 4 bases and J gave up 4 bases, with 28 bases separating them.

The chain uses TRBV19 and TRBJ1-1; D possibly corresponds to TRBD1 (5 bases). The V gene lost 3 bases and the J gene lost 2 bases, with 16 bases spanning the gap. The germline V gene encodes CDR1 LNHDA and CDR2 SQIVND (reference sequence). There are 16 residues in the CDR3. The CDR3 is CASSILAGGLNTEAFF. The CDR3 nucleotides read TGTGCCAGTAGTATCTTGGCGGGGGGACTAAACACTGAAGCTTTCTTT.

The rearrangement links TRBV14 to TRBJ2-2, with TRBD2 identical over 11 bases. This CDR3 has 15 residues. V lost 5 bases and J lost 7; bases outside the gene matches: 6. CDR1 is SGHDN and CDR2 is FVKESK in the germline V gene. The CDR3 loop is CASSASGGYDGELFF. The CDR3, as DNA: TGTGCCAGCAGCGCTAGCGGGGGGTACGACGGGGAGCTGTTTTTT.

With respect to this clone: Other DNA sequences from this sample encode an identical CDR3 as well. This chain uses TRBV29-1 with TRBJ1-3; D call uncertain. Germline CDR1 SQVTM, CDR2 ANQGSEA. V lost 6 bases and J 0 bases, leaving 6 bases between the germline ends. CDR3 length equals 12 residues. In nucleotides, the CDR3 is TGCAGCGTAGCGAGCTCTGGAAACACCATATATTTT. Translating it yields CSVASSGNTIYF.

The chain recombines TRBV7-3 with TRBJ1-1; no clear D. This CDR3 has 13 amino acids. Trimming took off 1 base at V and 7 bases at J, with 10 bases between the two ends. Germline V gene sequence: CDR1 SGHTA, CDR2 FQGTGA. The CDR3 region is CASSLSPKNEAFF. The CDR3 DNA sequence: TGTGCCAGCAGCTTAAGTCCGAAGAATGAAGCTTTCTTT.

The V gene is TRBV12-3 or TRBV12-4, the J gene TRBJ1-2; D is possibly TRBD1 (6 bases). The CDR3 is 12 residues long. V was shortened by 5 bases and J by 8 bases, with 12 bases between the two germline ends. This CDR3 is CASSRDTGGYTF. The CDR3 coding sequence is TGTGCCAGCAGTCGGGACACCGGCGGCTACACCTTC.

CDR3 coding DNA: TGTGCCAGCAGTTATAGTTTTGGAGGGGAGCTGTTTTTT. It codes for CASSYSFGGELFF. The V gene is TRBV6-5, the J gene TRBJ2-2; D not certain. From germline, CDR1 is MNHEY and CDR2 SVGAGI. V lost 3 bases and J 8 bases, leaving 10 bases between the germline ends. The CDR3 length is 13 residues.

This chain joins TRBV14 and TRBJ1-2; D is perhaps TRBD1 (5 bases). V was shortened by 0 bases and J by 6 bases, with 5 bases between the two germline ends. The CDR3 consists of 12 residues. Germline lookup yields CDR1 SGHDN and CDR2 FVKESK. The CDR3 DNA follows: TGTGCCAGCAGCCAAGAACAGGATGGCTACACCTTC. This encodes CASSQEQDGYTF.

V gene TRBV30 combines with J gene TRBJ2-1, with TRBD2 matching over 8 bases. Germline V lookup: CDR1 GTSNPN, CDR2 SVGIG (reference sequence). The CDR3 is 16 amino acids. J lost 5 bases, V lost 3 bases, and 12 bases had no gene match. CDR3 amino acids: CAWRLGSGGPNNEQFF. The CDR3, as DNA: TGTGCCTGGAGGCTTGGGAGCGGGGGCCCGAACAATGAGCAGTTCTTC.

This chain connects TRBV4-1 to TRBJ1-1, with D unclear. Trimming took 0 bases from V and 3 from J, leaving 5 bases between them. This CDR3 is built from 13 residues. Germline CDR1 reads MGHRA; CDR2 reads YSYEKL. CDR3 in DNA: TGCGCCAGCAGCCAAGATAGGGACACTGAAGCTTTCTTT. Its translation: CASSQDRDTEAFF.

V gene TRBV3-1 (or the pseudogene TRBV3-2) combines with J gene TRBJ1-5; D is unresolved. The V end was cut by 1 base, the J end by 7 bases, with 5 bases between. CDR1 LGHDT and CDR2 YNNKEL come from the germline V gene (reference sequence). The CDR3 has 12 amino acids. The chain's CDR3 is CASSQVGQPQHF. CDR3 in DNA: TGTGCCAGCAGCCAAGTCGGGCAGCCCCAGCATTTT.

The chain joins TRBV7-2 to TRBJ1-4; weak D call: TRBD1 (5 bases). The CDR3 loop spans 16 amino acids. Germline loops: CDR1 SGHTA, CDR2 FQGNSA. Deletions cut 5 bases from V and 0 bases from J, with 13 bases between. DNA of the CDR3: TGTGCCAGCAGCCCCCAAACAGGTGCAACTAATGAAAAACTGTTTTTT. Its translation is CASSPQTGATNEKLFF.

This rearrangement joins TRBV11-2 to TRBJ2-1; D is unresolved. The CDR3 contains 12 residues. Trimming left V 1 base short and J 8 bases short, with 6 bases between. Germline V gene data show CDR1 as SGHAT and CDR2 as FQNNGV. The CDR3 here is CASSLGWYEQFF. In DNA form, the CDR3 reads TGTGCCAGCAGCTTAGGCTGGTATGAGCAGTTCTTC.

The V gene is TRBV27, the J gene TRBJ2-2; D is ambiguous. Per the germline V gene, CDR1 is MNHEY and CDR2 is SMNVEV (reference sequence). V was trimmed by 0 bases and J by 4 bases, leaving 18 bases between them. This CDR3 has 18 residues. CDR3: CASSLSLNRVSLTGELFF. As DNA, the CDR3 is TGTGCCAGCAGTTTATCCCTCAATAGGGTATCCCTCACCGGGGAGCTGTTTTTT.

V is TRBV5-1 and J is TRBJ1-3; a possible D gene is TRBD1 (5 bases). CDR1 is SGHRS, CDR2 YFSETQ, per germline. The CDR3 spans 16 residues. Trimming cost V 0 bases and J 3 bases, with 13 bases left between them. The CDR3 reads CASSLAGRAYGNTIYF. CDR3 coding DNA: TGCGCCAGCAGCTTGGCCGGCAGGGCCTATGGAAACACCATATATTTT.

The chain links TRBV7-9 to TRBJ1-3; TRBD1 matches 8 bases. The V gene's germline CDR1 is SEHNR and CDR2 FQNEAQ (reference sequence). This CDR3 region has 13 residues. V trimming: 10 bases; J trimming: 7 bases; junction bases outside the gene matches: 9. DNA for the CDR3: TGTGCCACCCCGCAACAGGGGGGTAACACCATATATTTT. This encodes CATPQQGGNTIYF.

This chain uses TRBV3-1 (or the pseudogene TRBV3-2) with TRBJ1-2, with a weak D call TRBD1 (6 bases). Germline V CDR1 and CDR2: LGHDT, YNNKEL (reference sequence). Trimming took 0 bases from V and 6 from J, leaving 11 bases between them. CDR3 length: 14 residues. The DNA of the CDR3 is TGTGCCAGCAGCCAAGAAACAGGGAGGCATGGCTACACCTTC. Translated: CASSQETGRHGYTF.

The J gene is TRBJ1-2, the V gene TRBV7-2; 9 bases map to TRBD1. CDR1 and CDR2 (germline): SGHTA, FQGNSA. The CDR3 runs to 14 residues. Trimming removed 6 bases from V and 6 bases from J; junction bases left unmatched: 8. The CDR3 protein is CASRSGTGLDGYTF. The CDR3 DNA sequence: TGTGCCAGCAGATCCGGGACAGGGTTAGATGGCTACACCTTC.

The chain employs TRBV13 and TRBJ1-5; D is uncertain. Trimming removed 1 base at V and 6 bases at J, with 4 bases between. This CDR3 contains 12 residues. Germline assignment: CDR1 PRHDT and CDR2 FYEKMQ (reference sequence). Written as DNA, the CDR3 is TGTGCCAGCAGCTTAGAAGGTCAGCCCCAGCATTTT. Translated: CASSLEGQPQHF.

The rearrangement uses TRBV10-2 and TRBJ1-5; weak D call: TRBD1 (5 bases). The ends were cut back, 10 bases at V and 2 bases at J, with 15 bases in the middle. The CDR3 is 14 amino acids. Germline values: CDR1 WSHSY, CDR2 SAAADI. CDR3 coding DNA: TGCGCCACCGGGGGGGGTTGGGGCAATCAGCCCCAGCATTTT. The encoded protein is CATGGGWGNQPQHF.

The chain links TRBV5-1 to TRBJ1-6; the match to TRBD1 covers 7 bases. Losses at the gene ends were 5 bases for V and 10 bases for J; bases not matched to a gene: 12. This CDR3 comprises 15 residues. Germline CDR1 SGHRS, CDR2 YFSETQ. The CDR3 sequence: CASRYTGEQNSPLHF. In nucleotides, the CDR3 is TGCGCCAGCAGGTATACAGGGGAACAAAACTCACCCCTCCACTTT.

This chain connects TRBV3-1 (or the pseudogene TRBV3-2) to TRBJ1-4; tentatively, D is TRBD1 (5 bases). The CDR3 extends over 15 amino acids. Trimming removed 5 bases at V and 3 bases at J, with 13 bases between. Germline assignment: CDR1 LGHDT and CDR2 YNNKEL (reference sequence). The CDR3 bases are TGTGCCAGCAGCGCGAGAAGGGGCCCTAATGAAAAACTGTTTTTT. This encodes CASSARRGPNEKLFF.